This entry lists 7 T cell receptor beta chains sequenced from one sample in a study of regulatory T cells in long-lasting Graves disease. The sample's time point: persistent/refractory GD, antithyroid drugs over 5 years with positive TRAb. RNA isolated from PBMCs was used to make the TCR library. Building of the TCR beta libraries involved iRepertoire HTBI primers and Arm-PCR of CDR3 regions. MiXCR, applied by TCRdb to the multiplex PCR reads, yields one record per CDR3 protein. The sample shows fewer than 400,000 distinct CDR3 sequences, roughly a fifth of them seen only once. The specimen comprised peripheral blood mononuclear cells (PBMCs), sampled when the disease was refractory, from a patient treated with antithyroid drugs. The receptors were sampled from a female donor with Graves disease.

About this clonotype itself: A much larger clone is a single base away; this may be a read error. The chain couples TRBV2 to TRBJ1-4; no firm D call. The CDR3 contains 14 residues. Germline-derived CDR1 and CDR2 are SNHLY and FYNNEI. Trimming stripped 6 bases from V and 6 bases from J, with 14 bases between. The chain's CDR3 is CASSLGRVHEKLFF. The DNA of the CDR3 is TGTGCCAGCAGCTTAGGACGGGTGCATGAAAAACTGTTTTTT.

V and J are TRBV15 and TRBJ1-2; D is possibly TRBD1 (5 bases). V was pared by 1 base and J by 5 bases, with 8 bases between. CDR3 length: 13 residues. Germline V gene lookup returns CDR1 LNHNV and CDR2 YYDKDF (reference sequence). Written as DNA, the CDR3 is TGTGCCACCAGCAGAGCCCGGACATATGGCTACACCTTC. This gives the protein CATSRARTYGYTF.

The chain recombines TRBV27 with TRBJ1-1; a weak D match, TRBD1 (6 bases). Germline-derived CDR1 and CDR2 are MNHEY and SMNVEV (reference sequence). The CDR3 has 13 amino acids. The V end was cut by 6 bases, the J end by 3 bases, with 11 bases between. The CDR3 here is CASRLGAYTEAFF. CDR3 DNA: TGTGCCAGCAGGTTGGGGGCGTACACTGAAGCTTTCTTT.

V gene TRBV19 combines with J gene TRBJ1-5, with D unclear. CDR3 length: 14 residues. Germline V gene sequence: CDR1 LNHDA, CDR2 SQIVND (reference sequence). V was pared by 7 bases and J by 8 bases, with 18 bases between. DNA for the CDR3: TGTGCCAGTACCGTAACTTGGGTGGGTGAGCCCCAGCATTTT. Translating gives CASTVTWVGEPQHF.

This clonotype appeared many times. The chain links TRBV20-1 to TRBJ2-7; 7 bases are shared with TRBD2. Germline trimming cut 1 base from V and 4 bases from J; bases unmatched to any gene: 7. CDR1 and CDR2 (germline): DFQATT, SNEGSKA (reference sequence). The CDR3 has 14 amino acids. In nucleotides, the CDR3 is TGCAGTGCTAGAGTAGGGGCGGGAGCGTACGAGCAGTACTTC. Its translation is CSARVGAGAYEQYF.

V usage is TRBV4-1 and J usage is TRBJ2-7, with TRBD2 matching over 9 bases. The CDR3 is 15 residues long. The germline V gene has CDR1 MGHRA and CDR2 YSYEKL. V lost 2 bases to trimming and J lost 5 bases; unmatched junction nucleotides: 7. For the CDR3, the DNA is TGCGCCAGCAGCCAATTGGCGCTAGCGGGGAACGAGCAGTACTTC. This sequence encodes CASSQLALAGNEQYF.

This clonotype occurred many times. CDR3: CASSQADTTYGYTF. In nucleotides, the CDR3 is TGTGCCAGCAGCCAAGCGGATACGACCTATGGCTACACCTTC. The rearrangement joins TRBV3-1 to TRBJ1-2; D remains ambiguous. V shed 1 base and J shed 4 bases, with 10 bases lying between them. Germline V gene data show CDR1 as LGHDT and CDR2 as YNNKEL (reference sequence). The length of the CDR3 is 14 residues.